The rows below give T cell receptor beta chains drawn from one sample of a study of blood T cells in healthy people across ages. MiXCR, applied by TCRdb to the 5' RACE reads, yields one record per CDR3 protein. Among fewer than 1,000,000 distinct CDR3 sequences listed, more than 40% were seen once. What was sequenced was blood. Receptors originate from a man aged 55 to 69 in good health. Both conserved end residues are part of each CDR3. A D gene is named only where the DNA matches it firmly. Some rows have no size entry. The others give once, few or many, or a class for an expanded clone.

V: TRBV20-1
size: .
J: TRBJ2-1
D: TRBD2
CDR3: CSATTSGGSNEQFF
DNA: TGCAGTGCAACGACTAGCGGGGGTTCCAATGAGCAGTTCTTC

V: TRBV12-3/TRBV12-4
size: many
J: TRBJ2-3
D: TRBD2
CDR3: CASSSAGKSDTQYF
DNA: TGTGCCAGCAGCTCAGCGGGAAAGTCAGATACGCAGTATTTT

V: TRBV7-2
size: .
J: TRBJ2-5
D: TRBD2
CDR3: CASSNLAGSQETQYF
DNA: TGTGCCAGCAGCAACCTAGCGGGGAGTCAAGAGACCCAGTACTTC

V: TRBV28
size: .
J: TRBJ2-7
D: .
CDR3: CASSSPGFGPYEQYF
DNA: TGTGCCAGCAGTTCACCAGGGTTCGGCCCCTACGAGCAGTACTTC

V: TRBV7-2
size: few
J: TRBJ2-1
D: TRBD1
CDR3: CASSPIGYRGSGNEQFF
DNA: TGTGCCAGCAGCCCGATCGGGTACAGGGGGAGCGGCAATGAGCAGTTCTTC

V: TRBV12-3/TRBV12-4
size: once
J: TRBJ2-1
D: TRBD2
CDR3: CASSPGGRDEQFF
DNA: TGTGCCAGCAGCCCGGGGGGGCGGGATGAGCAGTTCTTC

V: TRBV15
size: .
J: TRBJ1-5
D: .
CDR3: CATSRAGREHQPQHF
DNA: TGTGCCACCAGCAGAGCCGGCAGGGAACATCAGCCCCAGCATTTT

V: TRBV28
size: .
J: TRBJ2-5
D: .
CDR3: CASTGLPIQETQYF
DNA: TGTGCCAGCACCGGCCTTCCGATCCAAGAGACCCAGTACTTC

V: TRBV5-6
size: .
J: TRBJ2-2
D: .
CDR3: CASRMGHTGELFF
DNA: TGTGCCAGCAGGATGGGGCACACCGGGGAGCTGTTTTTT

V: TRBV30
size: .
J: TRBJ2-3
D: .
CDR3: CAWSPSLSGGTDTQYF
DNA: TGTGCCTGGAGTCCCTCCCTAAGCGGCGGCACAGATACGCAGTATTTT

V: TRBV28
size: .
J: TRBJ1-1
D: TRBD1
CDR3: CASTAYRGLDTEAFF
DNA: TGTGCCAGCACCGCTTACAGGGGGCTAGACACTGAAGCTTTCTTT

V: TRBV7-2
size: few
J: TRBJ2-3
D: TRBD2
CDR3: CASSPAFSGENTDTQYF
DNA: TGTGCCAGCAGCCCAGCCTTTAGCGGGGAGAACACAGATACGCAGTATTTT

V: TRBV20-1
size: few
J: TRBJ2-1
D: .
CDR3: CSAFIGGAFEQFF
DNA: TGCAGTGCATTTATAGGGGGGGCGTTTGAGCAGTTCTTC

V: TRBV5-1
size: .
J: TRBJ1-1
D: .
CDR3: CASSLTWVNTEAFF
DNA: TGCGCCAGCAGCTTAACTTGGGTGAACACTGAAGCTTTCTTT

V: TRBV5-1
size: .
J: TRBJ1-1
D: .
CDR3: CATSLDREDTEAFF
DNA: TGCGCCACCTCCTTAGACCGTGAAGACACTGAAGCTTTCTTT

V: TRBV3-1
size: .
J: TRBJ2-1
D: .
CDR3: CASSQGASGVYNEQNF
DNA: TGTGCCAGCAGCCAGGGTGCTTCTGGGGTCTACAATGAGCAGAACTTC

V: TRBV20-1
size: .
J: TRBJ2-3
D: TRBD1
CDR3: CSARDRVSTDTQYF
DNA: TGCAGTGCCCGGGACAGGGTCAGCACAGATACGCAGTATTTT

V: TRBV7-2
size: .
J: TRBJ2-3
D: TRBD2
CDR3: CASSLKAGLTDTQYF
DNA: TGTGCCAGCAGCTTAAAAGCGGGGCTCACAGATACGCAGTATTTT

V: TRBV6-5
size: .
J: TRBJ2-7
D: .
CDR3: CASTEQPYREQYF
DNA: TGTGCCAGCACCGAACAGCCCTACCGCGAGCAGTACTTC

V: TRBV29-1
size: few
J: TRBJ1-6
D: TRBD1
CDR3: CSVRKGGADSPLHF
DNA: TGCAGCGTTCGGAAAGGGGGCGCGGATTCACCCCTCCACTTT

V: TRBV2
size: few
J: TRBJ1-4
D: .
CDR3: CASMAGNEKLFF
DNA: TGTGCCAGCATGGCAGGGAATGAAAAACTGTTTTTT

V: TRBV12-3/TRBV12-4
size: .
J: TRBJ1-2
D: .
CDR3: CASHLQGVANYGYTF
DNA: TGTGCCAGCCACCTACAGGGCGTAGCTAACTATGGCTACACCTTC

V: TRBV20-1
size: many
J: TRBJ2-5
D: TRBD2
CDR3: CSARTASGQETQYF
DNA: TGCAGTGCGCGGACTGCTAGCGGCCAAGAGACCCAGTACTTC

V: TRBV6-2/TRBV6-3
size: .
J: TRBJ1-1
D: .
CDR3: CASSLVQAINTEAFF
DNA: TGTGCCAGCAGTCTCGTTCAGGCGATAAACACTGAAGCTTTCTTT

V: TRBV29-1
size: .
J: TRBJ1-1
D: .
CDR3: CSVEGGGRDTEAFF
DNA: TGCAGCGTTGAAGGAGGGGGTAGGGACACTGAAGCTTTCTTT

V: TRBV6-2/TRBV6-3
size: .
J: TRBJ2-7
D: TRBD2
CDR3: CASSPGRLALRDEQYF
DNA: TGTGCCAGCAGTCCCGGCAGACTAGCCCTCAGGGACGAGCAGTACTTC

V: TRBV2
size: .
J: TRBJ2-2
D: .
CDR3: CASSEGLGGTGELFF
DNA: TGTGCCAGCAGTGAAGGGCTCGGGGGCACCGGGGAGCTGTTTTTT

V: TRBV19
size: .
J: TRBJ2-1
D: .
CDR3: CASTAAGATYNEQFF
DNA: TGTGCCAGTACCGCCGCAGGGGCCACCTACAATGAGCAGTTCTTC

V: TRBV4-3
size: .
J: TRBJ1-2
D: .
CDR3: CASSQDAFTPPNYGYTF
DNA: TGCGCCAGCAGCCAAGACGCCTTTACTCCCCCGAACTATGGCTACACCTTC

V: TRBV4-1
size: .
J: TRBJ2-7
D: TRBD1
CDR3: CASSQEDRGGTYEQYF
DNA: TGCGCCAGCAGCCAGGAAGACAGGGGGGGAACCTACGAGCAGTACTTC

V: TRBV28
size: few
J: TRBJ2-7
D: .
CDR3: CASSGWRGSYEQYF
DNA: TGTGCCAGCAGTGGCTGGCGGGGTTCCTACGAGCAGTACTTC

V: TRBV12-3/TRBV12-4
size: .
J: TRBJ1-1
D: .
CDR3: CAGKGNTEAFF
DNA: TGTGCTGGGAAAGGAAACACTGAAGCTTTCTTT

V: TRBV27
size: .
J: TRBJ2-1
D: TRBD1
CDR3: CASKYTGVGLNEQFF
DNA: TGTGCCAGCAAATATACAGGGGTAGGACTCAATGAGCAGTTCTTC

V: TRBV24-1
size: many
J: TRBJ2-1
D: TRBD2
CDR3: CATSEWTSGGEQVYNEQFF
DNA: TGTGCCACCAGTGAGTGGACTAGCGGGGGGGAACAGGTCTACAATGAGCAGTTCTTC

V: TRBV10-3
size: .
J: TRBJ2-3
D: TRBD2
CDR3: CAIRIAGGRTDTQYF
DNA: TGTGCCATCAGGATAGCGGGGGGACGCACAGATACGCAGTATTTT

V: TRBV20-1
size: few
J: TRBJ2-5
D: TRBD2
CDR3: CSAGLAGGQETQYF
DNA: TGCAGTGCTGGGCTAGCGGGGGGGCAGGAGACCCAGTACTTC

V: TRBV9
size: .
J: TRBJ1-1
D: .
CDR3: CASGRAVNTEAFF
DNA: TGTGCCAGCGGAAGGGCGGTGAACACTGAAGCTTTCTTT

V: TRBV20-1
size: .
J: TRBJ1-1
D: .
CDR3: CSALKAGWYTEAFF
DNA: TGCAGTGCCCTTAAAGCTGGTTGGTACACTGAAGCTTTCTTT

V: TRBV20-1
size: few
J: TRBJ2-7
D: .
CDR3: CSARDGGAGQTYEQYF
DNA: TGCAGTGCTAGAGATGGGGGGGCAGGGCAAACCTACGAGCAGTACTTC

V: TRBV7-2
size: .
J: TRBJ2-7
D: .
CDR3: CASRLAGGEAYEQYF
DNA: TGTGCCAGCAGGTTGGCCGGCGGGGAAGCCTACGAGCAGTACTTC

V: TRBV11-3
size: .
J: TRBJ1-1
D: TRBD1
CDR3: CASSLEGQGYPEAFF
DNA: TGTGCCAGCAGCTTAGAGGGACAGGGGTACCCTGAAGCTTTCTTT

V: TRBV7-2
size: many
J: TRBJ2-5
D: .
CDR3: CASSFGWETQYF
DNA: TGCGCCAGCAGCTTCGGTTGGGAGACCCAGTACTTC

V: TRBV12-3/TRBV12-4
size: few
J: TRBJ2-3
D: .
CDR3: CASSFSAALTDTQYF
DNA: TGTGCCAGCAGTTTTTCAGCGGCCCTGACAGATACGCAGTATTTT

V: TRBV23-1
size: .
J: TRBJ2-7
D: TRBD1
CDR3: CASTNRGAHEQYF
DNA: TGCGCCAGTACAAACAGGGGGGCCCACGAGCAGTACTTC

V: TRBV5-6
size: .
J: TRBJ1-1
D: .
CDR3: CASSYRGLGTEAFF
DNA: TGTGCCAGCAGCTATCGGGGGTTGGGCACTGAAGCTTTCTTT

V: TRBV3-1
size: .
J: TRBJ2-6
D: .
CDR3: CASSHPGVLTF
DNA: TGTGCCAGCAGCCACCCTGGCGTCCTGACTTTC

V: TRBV11-3
size: .
J: TRBJ2-5
D: .
CDR3: CASSHMSGGVETQYF
DNA: TGTGCCAGCAGCCACATGAGTGGCGGGGTAGAGACCCAGTACTTC

V: TRBV9
size: .
J: TRBJ2-7
D: .
CDR3: CASSVAAFSYEQYF
DNA: TGTGCCAGCAGCGTAGCTGCCTTCTCCTACGAGCAGTACTTC

V: TRBV20-1
size: once
J: TRBJ2-7
D: .
CDR3: CSTTRTDSYEQYF
DNA: TGCAGTACTACCCGCACTGATTCCTACGAGCAGTACTTC

V: TRBV7-2
size: .
J: TRBJ1-2
D: TRBD1
CDR3: CASSRDSLGGGYTF
DNA: TGTGCCAGCAGCAGGGACAGCCTCGGAGGAGGCTACACCTTC

V: TRBV9
size: few
J: TRBJ1-1
D: TRBD1
CDR3: CASSVVSGQGPTEAFF
DNA: TGTGCCAGCAGCGTAGTGTCAGGACAGGGGCCCACTGAAGCTTTCTTT

V: TRBV7-8
size: .
J: TRBJ2-1
D: TRBD2
CDR3: CASSWEGYNEQFF
DNA: TGTGCCAGCAGCTGGGAGGGTTACAATGAGCAGTTCTTC

V: TRBV12-3/TRBV12-4
size: .
J: TRBJ2-1
D: TRBD2
CDR3: CASYPGTRRYNEQFF
DNA: TGTGCCAGCTACCCCGGGACTAGGCGCTACAATGAGCAGTTCTTC

V: TRBV9
size: .
J: TRBJ2-7
D: .
CDR3: CASSVEDGSYGQYF
DNA: TGTGCCAGCAGCGTAGAAGACGGATCCTACGGGCAGTACTTC

V: TRBV29-1
size: many
J: TRBJ2-5
D: TRBD2
CDR3: CSAGGLAGETQYF
DNA: TGCAGCGCCGGAGGACTAGCGGGCGAGACCCAGTACTTC

V: TRBV18
size: .
J: TRBJ2-4
D: .
CDR3: CASSPGEARGGIQYF
DNA: TGTGCCAGCTCCCCGGGTGAGGCACGTGGAGGCATTCAGTACTTC

V: TRBV2
size: many
J: TRBJ2-7
D: .
CDR3: CASSEMSASSYEQYF
DNA: TGTGCCAGCAGTGAAATGTCAGCCAGCTCCTACGAGCAGTACTTC

V: TRBV18
size: .
J: TRBJ1-5
D: .
CDR3: CASSQGFRGSNQPQHF
DNA: TGTGCCAGCTCACAGGGTTTTCGGGGAAGCAATCAGCCCCAGCATTTT

V: TRBV7-6
size: .
J: TRBJ2-7
D: TRBD2
CDR3: CASSPESGGWSSYKQYF
DNA: TGTGCCAGCAGCCCAGAAAGCGGGGGATGGAGCTCCTACAAGCAGTACTTC